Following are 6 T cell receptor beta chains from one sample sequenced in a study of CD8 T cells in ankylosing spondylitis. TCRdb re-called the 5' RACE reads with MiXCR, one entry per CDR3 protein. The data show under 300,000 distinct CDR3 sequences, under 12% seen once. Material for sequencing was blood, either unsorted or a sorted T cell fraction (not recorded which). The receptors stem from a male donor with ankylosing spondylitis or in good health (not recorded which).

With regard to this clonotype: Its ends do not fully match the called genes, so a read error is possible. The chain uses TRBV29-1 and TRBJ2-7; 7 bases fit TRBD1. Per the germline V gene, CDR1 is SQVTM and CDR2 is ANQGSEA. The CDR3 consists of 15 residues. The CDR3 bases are TGCAGCGTTGAAGCCATGGGACAGATCTCCTACGAGCAGAACTTC. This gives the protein CSVEAMGQISYEQNF.

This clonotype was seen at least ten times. In DNA, the CDR3 is TGTGCCAGCAGCCCCCGGTCTAGCGGCCCCAATGAGCAGTTCTTC. Translated: CASSPRSSGPNEQFF. This sequence joins TRBV5-4 and TRBJ2-1; 7 bases match TRBD2. Germline CDR1 is SGHNT and CDR2 is YYREEE (reference sequence). This CDR3 contains 15 residues. The junction had 10 bases not matched to a gene; V was cut back by 4 bases and J by 6 bases.

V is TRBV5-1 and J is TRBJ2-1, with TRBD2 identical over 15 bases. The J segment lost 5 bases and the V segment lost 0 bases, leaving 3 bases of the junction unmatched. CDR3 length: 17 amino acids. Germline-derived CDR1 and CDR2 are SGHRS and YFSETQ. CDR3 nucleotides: TGCGCCAGCAGCTTGGGGACTAGCGGGAGGGCTAACAATGAGCAGTTCTTC. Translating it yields CASSLGTSGRANNEQFF.

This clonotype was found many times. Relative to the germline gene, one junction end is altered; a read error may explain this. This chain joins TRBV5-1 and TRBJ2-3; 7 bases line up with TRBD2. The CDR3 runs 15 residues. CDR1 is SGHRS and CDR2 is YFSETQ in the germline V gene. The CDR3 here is CASSPRGFGTYTQYF. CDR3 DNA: TGCGCCAGCAGCCCGCGGGGGTTTGGCACATATACGCAGTATTTT.

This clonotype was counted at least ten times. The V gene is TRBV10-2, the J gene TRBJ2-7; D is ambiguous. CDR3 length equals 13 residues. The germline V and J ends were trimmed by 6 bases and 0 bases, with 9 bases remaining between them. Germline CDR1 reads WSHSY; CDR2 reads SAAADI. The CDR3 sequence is CASRVDLSYEQYF. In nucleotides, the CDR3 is TGCGCCAGCAGGGTCGACCTCTCCTACGAGCAGTACTTC.

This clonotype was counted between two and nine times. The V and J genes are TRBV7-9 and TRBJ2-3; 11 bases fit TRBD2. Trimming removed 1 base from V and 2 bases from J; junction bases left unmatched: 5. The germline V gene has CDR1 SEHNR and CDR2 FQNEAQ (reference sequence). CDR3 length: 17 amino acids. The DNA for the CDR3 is TGTGCCAGCAGCTTAGATGCTAGCGGGAGGAACACAGATACGCAGTATTTT. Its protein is CASSLDASGRNTDTQYF.